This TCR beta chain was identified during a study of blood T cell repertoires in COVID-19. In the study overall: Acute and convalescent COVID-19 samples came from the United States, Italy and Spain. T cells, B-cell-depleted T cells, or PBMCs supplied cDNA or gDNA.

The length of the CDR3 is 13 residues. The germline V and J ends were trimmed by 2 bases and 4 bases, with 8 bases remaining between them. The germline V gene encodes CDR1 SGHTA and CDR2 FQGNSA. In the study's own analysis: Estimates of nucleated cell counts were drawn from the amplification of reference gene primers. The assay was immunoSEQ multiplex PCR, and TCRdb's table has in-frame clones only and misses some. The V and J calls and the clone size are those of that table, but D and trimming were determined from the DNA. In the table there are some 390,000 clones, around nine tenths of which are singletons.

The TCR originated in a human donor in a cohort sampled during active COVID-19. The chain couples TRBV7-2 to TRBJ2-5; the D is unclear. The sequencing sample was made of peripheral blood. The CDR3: CASSLSVGETQYF. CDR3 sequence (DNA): TGTGCCAGCAGCTTAAGCGTCGGAGAGACCCAGTACTTC. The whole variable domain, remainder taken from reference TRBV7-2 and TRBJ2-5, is GAGVSQSPSNKVTEKGKDVELRCDPISGHTALYWYRQSLGQGLEFLIYFQGNSAPDKSGLPSDRFSAERTGGSVSTLTIQRTQQEDSAVYLCASSLSVGETQYFGPGTRLLVL.